This T cell receptor (beta chain) came from a study of T cell changes during pregnancy in multiple sclerosis. Germline V gene sequence: CDR1 SEHNR, CDR2 FQNEAQ (reference sequence). J lost 2 bases, V lost 8 bases, and 6 bases had no gene match. This CDR3 has 13 amino acids. Repertoires were generated with immunoSEQ multiplex PCR, while TCRdb's copy carries only in-frame clones and drops some. The table lists about 70,000 clones, more than 85% of them singletons. The chain employs TRBV7-9 and TRBJ2-7, with TRBD1 identical over 7 bases. The sample consisted of peripheral blood, taken in the first trimester of pregnancy. The TCR comes from a female donor with multiple sclerosis, enrolled in a pregnancy study. Here the CDR3 DNA reads TGTGCCAGCTTAGGGGGCCCGACCTACGAGCAGTACTTC. The encoded protein is CASLGGPTYEQYF. Drawing the rest from reference TRBV7-9 and TRBJ2-7, the complete variable domain is DTGVSQNPRHKITKRGQNVTFRCDPISEHNRLYWYRQTLGQGPEFLTYFQNEAQLEKSRLLSDRFSAERPKGSFSTLEIQRTEQGDSAMYLCASLGGPTYEQYFGPGTRLTVT.